This passage covers 32 T cell receptor beta chains from one sample sequenced in a study of CD8+ T cells in alopecia areata. The sequencing template was cDNA reverse transcribed from extracted RNA. Generated by immunoSEQ multiplex PCR, the TCRdb table keeps only in-frame clones and is missing some. The sample lists 120,000 or so clones, about 61% occurring once. Input material: CD4+ T cells sorted from blood. These receptors were taken from a human donor in good health.

The chain combines TRBV2 with TRBJ1-5, with 9 nucleotides matching TRBD1. Looked up from germline, CDR1 is SNHLY and CDR2 is FYNNEI. V was clipped by 7 bases and J by 0 bases; unmatched bases: 4. This CDR3 is built from 15 residues. CDR3 residues: CASTGTGISNQPQHF. The CDR3 nucleotides are TGTGCCAGCACCGGGACAGGGATTAGCAATCAGCCCCAGCATTTT.

The genes are TRBV30 and TRBJ1-3; TRBD1 might be the D (5 bases). V lost 4 bases to trimming and J lost 4 bases, with 20 bases between them. Germline V gene lookup returns CDR1 GTSNPN and CDR2 SVGIG (reference sequence). The CDR3 runs to 16 residues. CDR3 sequence (DNA): TGTGCCTGGACGCCTCGGATTACAGGCGGAGGAAACACCATATATTTT. Translation gives CAWTPRITGGGNTIYF.

The chain couples TRBV7-2 to TRBJ2-5; no clear D. Between the trimmed V and J ends, which lost 5 bases and 5 bases, there was a span of 18 bases. Germline loops: CDR1 SGHTA, CDR2 FQGNSA. The length of the CDR3 is 15 residues. Here the CDR3 reads CASSPRALWVETQYF. CDR3 DNA sequence: TGTGCCAGCAGCCCACGGGCTTTGTGGGTGGAGACCCAGTACTTC.

This sequence joins TRBV4-1 and TRBJ2-6; D is uncertain. V lost 1 base to trimming and J lost 4 bases, with 14 bases between them. CDR3 length: 17 residues. Looked up from germline, CDR1 is MGHRA and CDR2 is YSYEKL. The CDR3 spells CASSQVQTSPGANVLTF. CDR3 DNA sequence: TGCGCCAGCAGCCAAGTACAGACCTCCCCCGGGGCCAACGTCCTGACTTTC.

The table lists this clone with a few counts. The rearrangement uses TRBV29-1 and TRBJ2-5; 14 positions agree with TRBD2. The CDR3 runs 15 residues. V shed 8 bases and J 1 base; nucleotides not matched to a gene: 6. CDR1 is SQVTM, CDR2 ANQGSEA, per germline. The DNA of the CDR3 is TGCAGCTGGGCCGGACTAGCGGGGGGCCAAGAGACCCAGTACTTC. Amino acid sequence: CSWAGLAGGQETQYF.

The rearrangement joins TRBV7-8 to TRBJ1-2, with 9 bases that match TRBD1. The germline CDR1 and CDR2 sequences are SGHVS and FQNEAQ. This CDR3 has 14 amino acids. Trimming cost V 2 bases and J 8 bases; bases outside gene matches: 6. The CDR3 reads CASSLTDRGYGYTF. In nucleotides, the CDR3 is TGTGCCAGCAGCTTAACGGACAGGGGTTACGGCTACACCTTC.

The genes are TRBV27 and TRBJ1-1; unclear D gene. V shed 5 bases and J shed 5 bases, with 12 bases lying between them. CDR3 length: 13 amino acids. Germline V gene sequence: CDR1 MNHEY, CDR2 SMNVEV (reference sequence). CDR3 DNA: TGTGCCAGCAGTCCCCGCCATATGACTGAAGCTTTCTTT. Translation gives CASSPRHMTEAFF.

This chain joins TRBV19 and TRBJ1-2; TRBD1 is a possible D gene (6 bases). Trimming pared 4 bases from V and 8 bases from J, leaving 20 bases between. The CDR3 runs 15 residues. Germline CDR1 is LNHDA and CDR2 is SQIVND (reference sequence). This chain's CDR3 is CASSTKRQVADGYTF. CDR3 in DNA: TGTGCCAGTAGTACCAAGAGACAGGTGGCTGACGGCTACACCTTC.

The rearrangement joins TRBV29-1 to TRBJ2-1; D gene ambiguous. CDR1 and CDR2 from the germline V gene are SQVTM and ANQGSEA. This CDR3 spans 14 amino acids. V gave up 2 bases and J gave up 1 base, with 9 bases separating them. In nucleotides, the CDR3 is TGCAGCGTTGAAATTGCAGGATCCTACAATGAGCAGTTCTTC. Its translation: CSVEIAGSYNEQFF.

The chain has TRBV7-9 and TRBJ1-1; D gene ambiguous. This CDR3 has 11 residues. The V and J ends lost 10 bases and 4 bases respectively, with 10 bases between them. Germline CDR1 is SEHNR and CDR2 is FQNEAQ (reference sequence). CDR3 residues: CAIKKGTEAFF. CDR3 sequence (DNA): TGTGCCATCAAGAAGGGCACTGAAGCTTTCTTT.

J is TRBJ1-1 and V is TRBV29-1, with no clear D. V gave up 4 bases and J gave up 1 base, with 10 bases separating them. The CDR3 consists of 13 residues. Per the germline V gene, CDR1 is SQVTM and CDR2 is ANQGSEA. CDR3 nucleotides: TGCAGCGTTGGCCTGGGTTCGAACACTGAAGCTTTCTTT. It encodes CSVGLGSNTEAFF. Based on the CDR3 plus reference TRBV29-1 and TRBJ1-1, the full variable domain is SAVISQKPSRDICQRGTSLTIQCQVDSQVTMMFWYRQQPGQSLTLIATANQGSEATYESGFVIDKFPISRPNLTFSTLTVSNMSPEDSSIYLCSVGLGSNTEAFFGQGTRLTVV.

In this sample, this clone turned up a few times. The rearrangement joins TRBV2 to TRBJ2-2, with no clear D. Trimming took off 6 bases at V and 2 bases at J, with 10 bases between the two ends. Germline CDR1 and CDR2: SNHLY and FYNNEI. This CDR3 is 14 amino acids long. The CDR3: CASSRHPNTGELFF. CDR3 nucleotide sequence: TGTGCCAGCAGCCGACATCCCAACACCGGGGAGCTGTTTTTT.

The chain combines TRBV5-4 with TRBJ2-1; the D gene is possibly TRBD2 (5 bases). Germline CDR1 reads SGHNT; CDR2 reads YYREEE (reference sequence). CDR3 length: 12 residues. V was shortened by 6 bases and J by 9 bases, with 13 bases between the two germline ends. The CDR3 spells CASTAGRGEQFF. The CDR3 nucleotides are TGTGCCAGCACGGCGGGCCGAGGTGAGCAGTTCTTC.

This chain uses TRBV5-1 with TRBJ2-5, with D unresolved. This CDR3 is 15 amino acids long. Germline V gene sequence: CDR1 SGHRS, CDR2 YFSETQ. V was clipped by 0 bases and J by 1 base, with 10 bases between them. In DNA form, the CDR3 reads TGCGCCAGCAGCTTGGCCTACAGACCCCAAGAGACCCAGTACTTC. As protein: CASSLAYRPQETQYF.

This clone showed up just once. CDR3 sequence reads: CATSYMSGGSDTQYF. In nucleotides, the CDR3 is TGTGCCACCAGTTACATGAGCGGGGGTTCAGATACGCAGTATTTT. The chain carries TRBV15 and TRBJ2-3; 8 bases align to TRBD2. This CDR3 has 15 residues. CDR1 LNHNV and CDR2 YYDKDF come from the germline V gene (reference sequence). Trimming cost V 6 bases and J 4 bases; bases outside gene matches: 9.

This clone was detected only a few times. The rearrangement links TRBV9 to TRBJ1-6; D might be TRBD1 (6 bases). Germline-derived CDR1 and CDR2 are SGDLS and YYNGEE. This CDR3 is built from 17 residues. Trimming took 3 bases from V and 7 from J, leaving 20 bases between them. The CDR3 DNA reads TGTGCCAGCAGCGCGTCACAGGGCCCCTTGAACAATTCACCCCTCCACTTT. This encodes CASSASQGPLNNSPLHF.

CDR3 coding DNA: TGTGCCTGGAGAGGATCGGGTGATTCACCCCTCCACTTT. This encodes CAWRGSGDSPLHF. This chain links TRBV30 with TRBJ1-6; D unclear. Germline values: CDR1 GTSNPN, CDR2 SVGIG (reference sequence). The CDR3 consists of 13 residues. V lost 3 bases to trimming and J lost 8 bases, with 11 bases between them.

The V call is TRBV29-1, the J call TRBJ2-1; D is possibly TRBD1 (5 bases). The CDR3 spans 10 residues. In germline, CDR1 is SQVTM, CDR2 ANQGSEA. CDR3 nucleotides: TGCGGACAAGTCAAGAATGAGCAGTTCTTC. This gives the protein CGQVKNEQFF.

The chain recombines TRBV5-6 with TRBJ2-5; no definite D call. The germline V gene has CDR1 SGHDT and CDR2 YYEEEE. The CDR3 is made up of 11 amino acids. With 3 bases removed from V and 5 bases from J, the gap between germline ends came to 5 bases. The CDR3 here is CASSSRETQYF. The CDR3 nucleotides are TGTGCCAGCAGCTCGAGGGAGACCCAGTACTTC.

The rearrangement joins TRBV10-3 to TRBJ1-1; no firm D call. Germline loops: CDR1 ENHRY, CDR2 SYGVKD. CDR3 length: 16 residues. Trimming pared 4 bases from V and 1 base from J, leaving 16 bases between. CDR3 loop: CAISGGRPTSNTEAFF. The DNA for the CDR3 is TGTGCCATCAGTGGTGGCAGGCCCACTTCGAACACTGAAGCTTTCTTT.

Comment on this clone: This specimen includes other DNA sequences encoding the same CDR3. The chain combines TRBV19 with TRBJ1-5; TRBD1 agrees at 7 bases. J gave up 6 bases and V 9 bases, and 8 bases lay outside the gene matches. This CDR3 spans 13 amino acids. CDR1 and CDR2 from the germline V gene are LNHDA and SQIVND (reference sequence). The CDR3 bases are TGTGCCAGCCGAGGGCAGGGGGGTCAGCCCCAGCATTTT. Translating it yields CASRGQGGQPQHF.

The V and J genes are TRBV5-1 and TRBJ2-2, with D unresolved. V was clipped by 4 bases and J by 7 bases, with 11 bases between them. CDR3 length: 13 residues. The germline gives CDR1 SGHRS, CDR2 YFSETQ. CDR3 in amino acids: CASSITRFGELFF. The CDR3 bases are TGCGCCAGCAGCATTACAAGGTTCGGGGAGCTGTTTTTT.

J is TRBJ2-5 and V is TRBV4-2, with TRBD1 matching 7 bases. After removal of 2 bases from V and 3 bases from J, the junction contained 3 bases not matched to a gene. CDR3 size: 14 residues. The V gene's germline CDR1 is LGHNA and CDR2 YNFKEQ. The DNA of the CDR3 is TGTGCCAGCAGCCAAAACGGACAGGAAGAGACCCAGTACTTC. Its protein product is CASSQNGQEETQYF.

The gene calls are TRBV29-1 and TRBJ1-4; a weak D match, TRBD1 (6 bases). The V and J ends lost 6 bases and 5 bases respectively, with 19 bases between them. The CDR3 extends over 15 amino acids. CDR1 SQVTM and CDR2 ANQGSEA come from the germline V gene. The DNA of the CDR3 is TGCAGCGTCACCCCCCGGGAGGGGGGGAATGAAAAACTGTTTTTT. Translation: CSVTPREGGNEKLFF. Full variable domain (remainder filled in from reference TRBV29-1 and TRBJ1-4): SAVISQKPSRDICQRGTSLTIQCQVDSQVTMMFWYRQQPGQSLTLIATANQGSEATYESGFVIDKFPISRPNLTFSTLTVSNMSPEDSSIYLCSVTPREGGNEKLFFGSGTQLSVL.

The table lists this clone with a few counts. The chain uses TRBV14 and TRBJ1-5; D not resolved. The germline V gene has CDR1 SGHDN and CDR2 FVKESK. The CDR3 runs 13 residues. Trimming stripped 3 bases from V and 9 bases from J, with 12 bases between. The CDR3 coding sequence is TGTGCCAGCAGCCACCGAAGGGTATCGCCCCAGCATTTT. Its translation: CASSHRRVSPQHF.

This clone was observed a few times. J is TRBJ2-7 and V is TRBV6-6; unclear D gene. This CDR3 region has 13 residues. Trimming removed 6 bases at V and 4 bases at J, with 13 bases between. Germline loops: CDR1 MNHNY, CDR2 SVGAGI (reference sequence). Here the CDR3 reads CASSLRTHYEQYF. Written as DNA, the CDR3 is TGTGCCAGCAGCCTACGGACGCATTACGAGCAGTACTTC.

There are a few counts of this clone. This chain connects TRBV30 to TRBJ2-1; tentatively, D is TRBD1 (5 bases). V lost 4 bases and J lost 4, with 8 bases in between. Germline V gene sequence: CDR1 GTSNPN, CDR2 SVGIG (reference sequence). The CDR3 is made up of 12 amino acids. The CDR3, as DNA: TGTGCCTGGAATCAGGGATACAATGAGCAGTTCTTC. Protein sequence: CAWNQGYNEQFF.

This rearrangement joins TRBV5-6 to TRBJ1-1; D call uncertain. Trimming shortened V by 0 bases and J by 3 bases, and 6 bases separated the two germline ends. Germline CDR1 and CDR2: SGHDT and YYEEEE. The CDR3 contains 13 residues. For the CDR3, the DNA is TGTGCCAGCAGCTTGGGGAAGGACACTGAAGCTTTCTTT. Encoded protein: CASSLGKDTEAFF.

The gene calls are TRBV29-1 and TRBJ1-5; 8 bases fit TRBD1. The CDR3 consists of 14 residues. The trim removed 4 bases at V and 0 bases at J, leaving 2 bases unmatched. Germline-derived CDR1 and CDR2 are SQVTM and ANQGSEA. The CDR3 spells CSVGTGNSNQPQHF. CDR3 bases: TGCAGCGTTGGGACAGGGAATAGCAATCAGCCCCAGCATTTT.

This clone has more than one count but fewer than ten. The CDR3 bases are TGTGCCAGCAGCGTCTCATGGAACTGGGGGGAGCTGTTTTTT. Translating gives CASSVSWNWGELFF. The chain links TRBV27 to TRBJ2-2; no definite D call. Germline loops: CDR1 MNHEY, CDR2 SMNVEV (reference sequence). This CDR3 region has 14 residues. V was clipped by 6 bases and J by 8 bases, with 16 bases between them.

The CDR3: CSVESLAESRYNEQFF. The CDR3 coding sequence is TGCAGCGTTGAGAGCCTAGCGGAGAGCCGCTACAATGAGCAGTTCTTC. The chain joins TRBV29-1 to TRBJ2-1, with 7 bases that match TRBD2. Trimming cost V 3 bases and J 3 bases; bases outside gene matches: 11. CDR3 length: 16 amino acids. CDR1 is SQVTM and CDR2 is ANQGSEA in the germline V gene.

The gene calls are TRBV9 and TRBJ1-2; 9 bases are shared with TRBD1. CDR1 is SGDLS and CDR2 is YYNGEE in the germline V gene. V lost 2 bases, J lost 8 bases, and 7 bases stayed unmatched. CDR3 size: 14 residues. CDR3 region: CASSVVQGASGYTF. CDR3 in DNA: TGTGCCAGCAGCGTCGTACAGGGGGCATCGGGCTACACCTTC.